This entry is about one T cell receptor (beta chain). What it binds is unknown. Germline V lookup: CDR1 SGHTA, CDR2 FQGNSA. This CDR3 has 14 residues. V shed 5 bases and J shed 4 bases, with 11 bases lying between them. This record belongs to a study of OX40 agonist ivuxolimab in advanced cancers. Study background: Ivuxolimab was administered intravenously to patients at 0.01 to 10 mg/kg every 2 weeks. Patients treated during dose escalation were battling hepatocellular carcinoma, melanoma, renal cell or head and neck cancer. Study results and caveats: Blood T cells, both CD4+ and CD8+, expanded clonally by week 6 at 0.1 to 3.0 mg/kg. Relatively little clonal expansion, among the lowest observed, appeared in partial responders at 0.1-3.0 mg/kg.

Method: immunoSEQ multiplex PCR; TCRdb's copy keeps in-frame clones and lacks some. The sample contains about 70,000 clones, just over 85% of which appear only once. The chain couples TRBV7-2 to TRBJ2-2; unclear D gene. This TCR was recovered from an adult with an advanced solid tumor such as melanoma, head and neck, liver or kidney cancer. The sequences come from CD4+ or CD8+ T cells sorted from blood, collected in a trial of the OX40 agonist ivuxolimab. CDR3 residues: CASSRASGTGELFF. In nucleotides, the CDR3 is TGTGCCAGCAGCCGAGCGTCTGGCACCGGGGAGCTGTTTTTT.